These T cell receptor beta chains were read from a single sample in a study of T cells expressing NK-cell markers. TCRdb re-called the 5' RACE reads and gives one entry per CDR3 protein, without DNA. Its table records about 550,000 distinct CDR3 sequences. What was sequenced was blood T cells: a sorted CD56 or NKG2C T cell subset, CD4+ or CD8+ T cells, or bulk PBMC T cells (not recorded which). The receptors originated from a man younger than 35 in good health. Each CDR3 is given with its conserved first and last residue.

TRBJ2-3 TRBV30 CAWTVGAGRTDTQYF
TRBJ2-5 TRBV20-1 CSARDDTGGGFQETQYF
TRBJ1-1 TRBV3-1 CASSHRRGGTEAFF
TRBJ2-3 TRBV7-9 CASSYSRLAPDTQYF
TRBJ2-7 TRBV28 CASSLKGQGNDEQYF
TRBJ2-4 TRBV4-1 CASSQGTSGISADIQYF
TRBJ2-5 TRBV15 CATSRPGLEQETQYF
TRBJ2-1 TRBV11-1 CASSFNVGSNYNEQFF
TRBJ2-3 TRBV24-1 CATTTRGGDTQYF
TRBJ2-1 TRBV12-3/TRBV12-4 CASTLAGDNEQFF
TRBJ2-1 TRBV5-1 CASSLGSSVGGNNEQFF
TRBJ2-3 TRBV4-3 CASSQVLFGDTQYF
TRBJ2-7 TRBV7-3 CASSLSPGYEQYF
TRBJ2-1 TRBV5-1 CASRRQGDPYNEQFF
TRBJ2-3 TRBV11-3 CASSQTSGRDTQYF
TRBJ1-5 TRBV16 CASSQSAGRQPQHF
TRBJ1-1 TRBV11-3 CASSLGQGGTAEAFF
TRBJ1-4 TRBV28 CASSSHRARDSEKLFF
TRBJ2-1 TRBV20-1 CSAIDVSPYEQFF
TRBJ2-1 TRBV11-1 CASSFPGLAGILHNEQFF
TRBJ2-7 TRBV4-3 CASSQELGGNYEQYF
TRBJ2-2 TRBV6-5 CASSYSLGGRSGELFF
TRBJ2-7 TRBV28 CASSRRPYEQYF
TRBJ2-1 TRBV30 CAWAPFNVNEQFF
TRBJ1-2 TRBV12-3/TRBV12-4 CASSFRGRGYTF
TRBJ2-7 TRBV4-2 CASSQERPSGEQYF
TRBJ1-1 TRBV20-1 CSAIPRGGAFF
TRBJ1-5 TRBV5-6 CASSAVNSGNQPQHF
TRBJ2-6 TRBV11-1 CASSRSGTGGSGANVLTF
TRBJ2-7 TRBV29-1 CSVSKVGGVAYEQYF
TRBJ1-6 TRBV3-1 CASSQEAGNSPLHF